Listed below are T cell receptor beta chains from one sample, sequenced in a study of cytomegalovirus exposure and HLA in healthy donors. Repertoires were generated with immunoSEQ multiplex PCR, while TCRdb's copy carries only in-frame clones and drops some. The data show roughly 100,000 clones, roughly four fifths seen once. Sequencing was done on a sample of PBMCs. These receptors were obtained from a male donor in good health and CMV-seropositive. Both conserved end residues are part of each CDR3. A D gene is named only where the DNA matches it firmly. Only part of the rows carry a size: once, few, many, or a class if the clone is expanded.

v_gene,j_gene,abundance,d_gene,CDR3aa,CDR3nt
TRBV6-1,TRBJ1-1,-,-,CASSEAPWGRAGNTEAFF,TGTGCCAGCAGTGAAGCCCCTTGGGGCAGGGCCGGGAACACTGAAGCTTTCTTT
TRBV5-1,TRBJ2-7,-,-,CASSLVQGGSSYEQYF,TGCGCCAGCAGCTTGGTACAGGGAGGGAGCTCCTACGAGCAGTACTTC
TRBV6-1,TRBJ1-1,-,-,CASSVETVNTEAFF,TGTGCCAGCAGTGTAGAGACAGTGAACACTGAAGCTTTCTTT
TRBV28,TRBJ1-5,-,-,CASSYELRSNQPQHF,TGTGCCAGCAGTTACGAGCTGAGGAGCAATCAGCCCCAGCATTTT
TRBV5-1,TRBJ2-1,-,TRBD2,CASSSLVGTSGSDNEQFF,TGCGCCAGCAGCTCGTTGGTGGGGACTAGCGGGAGCGACAATGAGCAGTTCTTC
TRBV15,TRBJ2-3,-,-,CATSLTLGAPTTDTQYF,TGTGCCACCAGCCTCACCCTTGGGGCCCCAACGACAGATACGCAGTATTTT
TRBV27,TRBJ2-5,-,-,CASSLGLDGTQYF,TGTGCCAGCAGTTTAGGACTCGATGGGACCCAGTACTTC
TRBV29-1,TRBJ2-3,-,TRBD1,CSVVGTGGENTDTQYF,TGCAGCGTCGTGGGGACAGGGGGGGAGAACACAGATACGCAGTATTTT
TRBV12-1,TRBJ2-1,-,-,CASSFAVAGPYNEQFF,TGTGCCAGCAGCTTTGCGGTAGCGGGGCCCTACAATGAGCAGTTCTTC
TRBV28,TRBJ2-7,-,-,CASSLIGGPSYEQYF,TGTGCCAGCAGTTTAATTGGCGGGCCCTCCTACGAGCAGTACTTC
TRBV6-6,TRBJ2-1,-,-,CASSSTPWEQFF,TGTGCCAGCAGTTCCACTCCATGGGAGCAGTTCTTC
TRBV25-1,TRBJ1-1,-,-,CASSNQINPAEAFF,TGTGCCAGCAGCAACCAAATAAACCCGGCTGAAGCTTTCTTT
TRBV30,TRBJ2-3,-,TRBD1,CARTRQGSTDTQYF,TGTGCCCGAACTCGACAGGGTAGCACAGATACGCAGTATTTT
TRBV7-9,TRBJ2-7,-,-,CSGAAGGYEQYF,TGTTCCGGCGCAGCCGGGGGCTACGAGCAGTACTTC
TRBV7-2,TRBJ2-5,few,-,CASTLNPGAETQYF,TGTGCCAGCACCCTAAACCCAGGGGCAGAGACCCAGTACTTC
TRBV28,TRBJ2-5,once,-,CASSDWGRETQYF,TGTGCCAGCAGTGATTGGGGGCGGGAGACCCAGTACTTC
TRBV30,TRBJ1-4,once,-,CAWSPGSRGVLFF,TGTGCCTGGAGTCCAGGGTCACGCGGCGTACTGTTTTTT
TRBV7-2,TRBJ2-7,-,-,CASSLNSPGYEQYF,TGTGCCAGCAGCTTGAACTCTCCCGGGTACGAGCAGTACTTC
TRBV2,TRBJ2-2,few,TRBD1,CASSGSLTGVDTGELFF,TGTGCCAGCAGTGGCTCTTTAACAGGGGTAGACACCGGGGAGCTGTTTTTT
TRBV18,TRBJ2-7,-,TRBD2,CASSFGTSGSYEQYF,TGTGCCAGCTCCTTCGGGACTAGCGGGAGCTACGAGCAGTACTTC
TRBV2,TRBJ2-5,-,TRBD1,CASTRTGGQETQYF,TGTGCCAGCACGCGGACAGGGGGCCAAGAGACCCAGTACTTC
TRBV10-3,TRBJ2-1,once,TRBD2,CAIGGGNEQFF,TGTGCCATCGGGGGGGGAAATGAGCAGTTCTTC
TRBV29-1,TRBJ2-2,-,-,CSVGGAKGGNTGELFF,TGCAGCGTGGGAGGGGCGAAGGGGGGGAACACCGGGGAGCTGTTTTTT
TRBV19,TRBJ2-1,-,-,CASRGLDEQFF,TGTGCCAGTAGGGGGCTGGATGAGCAGTTCTTC
TRBV10-3,TRBJ2-3,-,-,CAISEGPGVTDTQYF,TGTGCCATCAGTGAAGGTCCGGGAGTAACAGATACGCAGTATTTT
TRBV27,TRBJ2-1,-,-,CASSDGIGYNEQFF,TGTGCCAGCAGTGACGGGATCGGGTACAATGAGCAGTTCTTC
TRBV30,TRBJ1-2,-,-,CAWRQLQLYGYTF,TGTGCCTGGAGGCAGTTACAGTTATATGGCTACACCTTC
TRBV4-3,TRBJ2-1,-,-,CASSLINNEQFF,TGCGCCAGCAGCCTTATAAACAATGAGCAGTTCTTC
TRBV4-3,TRBJ1-6,-,TRBD1,CASRPDRGIYNSPLHF,TGCGCCAGCAGACCGGACAGGGGAATATATAATTCACCCCTCCACTTT
TRBV28,TRBJ2-7,-,-,CASNSISYEQYF,TGTGCCAGCAACAGTATTTCCTACGAGCAGTACTTC
TRBV6-1,TRBJ2-7,-,-,CASSESSSYEQYF,TGTGCCAGCAGTGAATCCAGCTCCTACGAGCAGTACTTC
TRBV6-6,TRBJ2-1,-,TRBD2,CASSTSLAGGNNEQFF,TGTGCCAGCAGCACCTCTCTAGCGGGGGGGAACAATGAGCAGTTCTTC
TRBV11-3,TRBJ2-7,-,TRBD2,CASSRGTSGLYEQYF,TGTGCCAGCAGCCGCGGGACTAGCGGGCTCTACGAGCAGTACTTC
TRBV6-1,TRBJ1-2,-,-,CASSNRENYGYTF,TGTGCCAGCAGTAACCGGGAGAACTATGGCTACACCTTC
TRBV7-2,TRBJ2-7,-,-,CASSVAQEYEQYF,TGTGCCAGCAGCGTAGCTCAGGAATACGAGCAGTACTTC
TRBV9,TRBJ1-5,few,-,CASSGEAGQPQHF,TGTGCCAGCAGCGGCGAGGCGGGTCAGCCCCAGCATTTT
TRBV14,TRBJ2-7,-,TRBD2,CASRLSGRIGGEQYF,TGTGCCAGCAGGCTAAGCGGGAGAATTGGAGGCGAGCAGTACTTC
TRBV11-2,TRBJ2-7,-,TRBD1,CASILQGTGDHEQYF,TGTGCCAGCATCCTCCAAGGGACAGGGGACCACGAGCAGTACTTC
TRBV5-1,TRBJ2-1,-,-,CASSRVDSYNEQFF,TGCGCCAGCAGCCGCGTAGACTCCTACAATGAGCAGTTCTTC
TRBV5-5,TRBJ2-2,-,-,CASSFAGPGELFF,TGTGCCAGCAGCTTTGCCGGTCCGGGGGAGCTGTTTTTT
TRBV29-1,TRBJ2-5,-,-,CSAQGNQETQYF,TGCAGCGCCCAGGGTAACCAAGAGACCCAGTACTTC
TRBV7-8,TRBJ2-1,-,TRBD2,CASSLPTSGRPGEFF,TGTGCCAGCAGCTTACCTACTAGCGGGAGACCTGGGGAGTTCTTC
TRBV30,TRBJ2-7,few,-,CAWSVGGYEQYF,TGTGCCTGGAGTGTAGGGGGTTACGAGCAGTACTTC
TRBV7-2,TRBJ1-1,-,-,CASSLNSLNTEAFF,TGTGCCAGCAGCTTAAACAGTCTGAACACTGAAGCTTTCTTT
TRBV19,TRBJ2-2,few,TRBD2,CALRRGTGELFF,TGTGCCCTGAGGCGGGGGACCGGGGAGCTGTTTTTT
TRBV5-1,TRBJ1-3,-,-,CASRPRQNLSGNTIYF,TGCGCCAGCAGGCCTAGACAGAACCTCTCTGGAAACACCATATATTTT
TRBV2,TRBJ1-3,once,-,CASTVDTHSGNTIYF,TGTGCCAGCACCGTAGATACTCACTCTGGAAACACCATATATTTT
TRBV7-7,TRBJ1-4,-,-,CARSRKREKLFF,TGTGCCAGATCTCGAAAGAGGGAAAAACTGTTTTTT
TRBV7-2,TRBJ2-1,-,-,CASSLRGGRFF,TGTGCCAGCAGCTTGAGGGGGGGTCGGTTCTTC
TRBV7-2,TRBJ1-1,-,TRBD1,CASSYGPGTGLSNTEAFF,TGTGCCAGCAGCTACGGCCCCGGGACAGGGTTGTCGAACACTGAAGCTTTCTTT
TRBV4-1,TRBJ1-1,-,-,CASSHQGQSAPEAFF,TGCGCCAGCAGCCACCAAGGACAGTCCGCCCCTGAAGCTTTCTTT
TRBV7-8,TRBJ2-3,-,TRBD2,CASSPIAGETDTQYF,TGTGCCAGCAGCCCTATAGCGGGAGAGACAGATACGCAGTATTTT
TRBV7-2,TRBJ2-5,-,TRBD1,CASSLEGATGETQYF,TGTGCCAGCAGCTTAGAGGGGGCAACGGGAGAGACCCAGTACTTC
TRBV19,TRBJ2-3,-,-,CASAFGGTPRTDTQYF,TGTGCCAGTGCTTTTGGGGGGACCCCTCGCACAGATACGCAGTATTTT
TRBV7-8,TRBJ1-5,few,-,CASSPISNQPQHF,TGTGCCAGCAGCCCAATTAGCAATCAGCCCCAGCATTTT
TRBV28,TRBJ1-1,few,-,CASRLDRTEAFF,TGTGCCAGCAGACTCGACAGAACTGAAGCTTTCTTT
TRBV27,TRBJ2-7,-,-,CASSTVGGGPYEQYF,TGTGCCAGCAGTACCGTTGGGGGCGGCCCCTACGAGCAGTACTTC
TRBV10-1,TRBJ2-7,-,TRBD1,CASSVPRDRGHEQYF,TGCGCCAGCAGTGTCCCCCGGGACAGGGGCCACGAGCAGTACTTC
TRBV19,TRBJ1-3,-,TRBD1,CASSMAWDSLYAGNTIYF,TGTGCCAGTAGTATGGCCTGGGACAGTCTTTACGCTGGAAACACCATATATTTT
TRBV30,TRBJ1-2,once,-,CAWSLGYYGYTF,TGTGCCTGGAGTCTCGGGTACTATGGCTACACCTTC